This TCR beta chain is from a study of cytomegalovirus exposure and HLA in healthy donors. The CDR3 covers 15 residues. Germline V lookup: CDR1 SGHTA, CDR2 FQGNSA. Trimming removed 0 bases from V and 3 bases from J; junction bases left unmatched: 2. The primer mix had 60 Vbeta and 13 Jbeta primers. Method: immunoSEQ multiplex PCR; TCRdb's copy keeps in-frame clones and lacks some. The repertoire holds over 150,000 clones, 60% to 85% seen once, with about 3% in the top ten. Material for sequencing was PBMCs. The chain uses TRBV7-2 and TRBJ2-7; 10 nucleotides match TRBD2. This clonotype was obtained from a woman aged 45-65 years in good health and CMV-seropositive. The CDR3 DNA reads TGTGCCAGCAGCTTAGCTAGCGGGGGGATCTACGAGCAGTACTTC. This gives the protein CASSLASGGIYEQYF.